These 26 T cell receptor beta chains share one sample of origin, sequenced in a study of T cell repertoires in cytomegalovirus infection. Their recognized antigens are unknown. TCRdb reprocessed the reads with MiXCR, giving one entry per CDR3 protein. The sample records about 830,000 distinct CDR3 sequences, approximately 30% being singletons. The sample was cultured CD8+ T cells from PBMCs, taken from culture after CMV antigen stimulation. These receptors were collected from a human donor in good health (CMV status not recorded). Some clones in this sample may be carry-over from other donors' samples.

This clonotype was observed many times. The rearrangement links TRBV11-2 to TRBJ2-5; no reliable D call. The V and J ends lost 1 base and 4 bases respectively, with 10 bases between them. From germline, CDR1 is SGHAT and CDR2 FQNNGV. The CDR3 contains 14 residues. This chain's CDR3 is CASSLARGTETQYF. The CDR3 region has the DNA TGTGCCAGCAGCTTAGCAAGAGGCACAGAGACCCAGTACTTC.

This clonotype was seen a few times. This rearrangement joins TRBV9 to TRBJ1-1, with TRBD1 matching over 8 bases. CDR3 length: 15 amino acids. The ends lost 0 bases at V and 6 bases at J; junction bases unmatched: 7. The germline gives CDR1 SGDLS, CDR2 YYNGEE. The CDR3 DNA reads TGTGCCAGCAGCGTAGGAGGACAGGGAAGTTCTGAAGCTTTCTTT. It is translated as CASSVGGQGSSEAFF.

The chain joins TRBV6-2 or TRBV6-3 to TRBJ2-7; D is perhaps TRBD2 (6 bases). Germline CDR1 is MNHEY and CDR2 is SVGEGT. The ends were cut back, 5 bases at V and 3 bases at J, with 11 bases in the middle. The length of the CDR3 is 13 residues. The CDR3 DNA follows: TGTGCCAGCAGTCCTACCGGGAGCTACGAGCAGTACGTC. This translates into CASSPTGSYEQYV.

On this clonotype: At one of its ends the junction is not consistent with the germline gene, which may arise from a read error. The CDR3: CVSSDRGLLDNEQFF. The CDR3 bases are TGTGTCAGCTCCGACAGGGGGCTTTTGGACAATGAGCAGTTCTTC. This chain links TRBV2 with TRBJ2-1; the match to TRBD1 covers 10 bases. Germline CDR1 reads SNHLY; CDR2 reads FYNNEI. This CDR3 is built from 15 residues.

V gene TRBV10-2 combines with J gene TRBJ2-7, with D maybe TRBD2 (6 bases). Looked up from germline, CDR1 is WSHSY and CDR2 is SAAADI. The V end lost 7 bases, the J end lost 3 bases, and 13 bases lay between the germline ends. CDR3 length equals 13 residues. In DNA form, the CDR3 reads TGCGCCAGCAAGGATTTGGGGGGCTACGAGCAGTACGTC. Translating it yields CASKDLGGYEQYV.

The V and J genes are TRBV25-1 and TRBJ1-1; D might be TRBD1 (5 bases). CDR3 length: 15 residues. In germline, CDR1 is MGHDK, CDR2 SYGVNS. V gave up 2 bases and J gave up 3 bases, with 13 bases separating them. The CDR3 bases are TGTGCCAGCAGTGAAATGGCAGGGCTCGACACTGAAGCTTTCTTT. Its translation: CASSEMAGLDTEAFF.

This clonotype was picked up many times. The J gene is TRBJ1-2, the V gene TRBV7-2, with unresolved D. Trimming cost V 4 bases and J 6 bases, with 18 bases left between them. From germline, CDR1 is SGHTA and CDR2 FQGNSA. The CDR3 totals 15 residues. The CDR3 protein is CASSSRPYWSDGYTF. CDR3 nucleotides: TGTGCCAGCAGCTCCCGACCCTATTGGTCGGATGGCTACACCTTC. Using reference TRBV7-2 and TRBJ1-2 for the parts outside the CDR3, the full variable domain is GAGVSQSPSNKVTEKGKDVELRCDPISGHTALYWYRQSLGQGLEFLIYFQGNSAPDKSGLPSDRFSAERTGGSVSTLTIQRTQQEDSAVYLCASSSRPYWSDGYTFGSGTRLTVV.

This clonotype was seen a handful of times. The chain carries TRBV6-1 and TRBJ1-5, with a tentative D call TRBD1 (5 bases). Germline V CDR1 and CDR2: MNHNS, SASEGT. Trimming pared 1 base from V and 0 bases from J, leaving 13 bases between. This CDR3 is built from 17 residues. This CDR3 reads CASSEGVTGYSNQPQHF. The DNA for the CDR3 is TGTGCCAGCAGTGAAGGTGTCACAGGCTATAGCAATCAGCCCCAGCATTTT.

The V call is TRBV6-6, the J call TRBJ2-3, with D hard to call. The CDR3 length is 16 residues. V was cut by 1 base and J by 0 bases, with 11 bases left in between. Germline assignment: CDR1 MNHNY and CDR2 SVGAGI (reference sequence). The CDR3, as DNA: TGTGCCAGCAGTTACTTAGGAATCAAAAGCACAGATACGCAGTATTTT. Encoded protein: CASSYLGIKSTDTQYF.

The genes are TRBV28 and TRBJ2-1, with D possibly TRBD2 on 6 matching bases. Trimming cost V 8 bases and J 7 bases, with 12 bases left between them. Looked up from germline, CDR1 is MDHEN and CDR2 is SYDVKM. CDR3 length: 12 residues. Written as DNA, the CDR3 is TGTGCCAGCGATTATGCGGGAAATGAGCAGTTCTTC. It specifies CASDYAGNEQFF.

The chain carries TRBV27 and TRBJ1-5; TRBD1 aligns across 8 bases. Germline assignment: CDR1 MNHEY and CDR2 SMNVEV (reference sequence). V dropped 0 bases and J dropped 9; count of bases not matched to a gene: 7. This CDR3 is 15 amino acids long. CDR3: CASSLSLTGEGPQHF. The CDR3 DNA sequence: TGTGCCAGCAGTTTATCGTTGACAGGGGAAGGGCCCCAGCATTTT.

J is TRBJ2-7 and V is TRBV10-3; 9 bases match TRBD1. The length of the CDR3 is 15 residues. Germline V gives CDR1 ENHRY, CDR2 SYGVKD. V shed 6 bases and J 3 bases; nucleotides not matched to a gene: 9. The CDR3 region has the DNA TGTGCCATCAGGGTCCCGGACAGGGGTGGCTACGAGCAGTACTTC. This sequence encodes CAIRVPDRGGYEQYF.

The rearrangement uses TRBV6-1 and TRBJ1-4; D not resolved. Trimming shortened V by 10 bases and J by 2 bases, and 23 bases separated the two germline ends. The CDR3 loop spans 17 amino acids. The germline CDR1 and CDR2 sequences are MNHNS and SASEGT. CDR3 nucleotides: TGTGCCAACAAACCAACCCCCTTGGTCGGCACTAATGAAAAACTGTTTTTT. It yields the protein CANKPTPLVGTNEKLFF.

This clonotype showed up just once. The V call is TRBV28, the J call TRBJ2-1; no clear D. This CDR3 contains 12 residues. V dropped 4 bases and J dropped 10 bases, with 11 bases sitting between them. Germline values: CDR1 MDHEN, CDR2 SYDVKM. CDR3: CASSSPSREQFF. The CDR3 DNA follows: TGTGCCAGCAGTTCCCCCTCCAGGGAGCAGTTCTTC.

The rearrangement uses TRBV12-3 or TRBV12-4 and TRBJ1-2; no clear D. This CDR3 contains 14 residues. Trimming removed 7 bases at V and 10 bases at J, with 22 bases between. The CDR3 protein is CASTPVLLGPSYTF. CDR3 nucleotide sequence: TGTGCCAGCACTCCAGTTCTTCTTGGACCTTCCTACACCTTC.

The table lists this clonotype with a few counts. CDR3 nucleotides: TGTGCCAGCAGTTACTCGACACGATTCCAAGAGACCCAGTACTTC. Its protein is CASSYSTRFQETQYF. V gene TRBV6-5 combines with J gene TRBJ2-5; D unclear. CDR1 MNHEY and CDR2 SVGAGI come from the germline V gene. Trimming stripped 0 bases from V and 1 base from J, with 9 bases between. The CDR3 has 15 residues.

The genes are TRBV6-6 and TRBJ1-1; tentatively, D is TRBD1 (6 bases). This CDR3 contains 15 residues. Per germline, CDR1 MNHNY and CDR2 SVGAGI (reference sequence). V was shortened by 6 bases and J by 1 base, with 15 bases between the two germline ends. CDR3 residues: CASSETTGQNTEAFF. The CDR3 DNA reads as TGTGCCAGCAGCGAGACGACAGGTCAGAACACTGAAGCTTTCTTT.

V gene TRBV4-1 combines with J gene TRBJ1-5; TRBD1 might be the D (5 bases). V was cut by 3 bases and J by 4 bases, with 13 bases left in between. The CDR3 runs to 15 residues. CDR1 is MGHRA and CDR2 is YSYEKL in the germline V gene. The chain's CDR3 is CASSHRDLNNQPQHF. CDR3 in DNA: TGCGCCAGCAGCCACCGGGACTTAAATAATCAGCCCCAGCATTTT.

Regarding this clonotype: The junction shows a germline mismatch at one end, possibly a read error. V usage is TRBV24-1 and J usage is TRBJ2-2; TRBD2 might be the D (6 bases). Germline loops: CDR1 KGHDR, CDR2 SFDVKD. The CDR3 is made up of 17 amino acids. The CDR3 loop reads CATSDIRSGPNIGELFF. CDR3 nucleotides: TGTGCCACCAGTGATATCCGAAGCGGGCCTAACATCGGGGAGCTGTTTTTT.

This clonotype appeared many times. The junction departs from germline at one end; a sequencing error may be responsible. The V gene is TRBV7-7, the J gene TRBJ2-2, with D perhaps matching TRBD2 (5 bases). The CDR3 spans 17 residues. From germline, CDR1 is SSHAT and CDR2 FNYEAQ (reference sequence). In nucleotides, the CDR3 is TGTGCTAGCAGCTCAAGCGGCGTGTCCGCGAACACCGGGGAGCTGTTTTTT. Protein: CASSSSGVSANTGELFF.

This clonotype was seen more than once but under ten times. The CDR3, as DNA: TGTGCCAGCAGTTCGCCCGACAGGGGGAGGGATGGCTACACCTTC. Translating it yields CASSSPDRGRDGYTF. J is TRBJ1-2 and V is TRBV12-3 or TRBV12-4; 9 positions match TRBD1. This CDR3 region has 15 residues. V shed 4 bases, J shed 6 bases, and the junction held 9 bases outside the gene matches.

The rearrangement uses TRBV7-6 and TRBJ1-5, with D possibly TRBD1 on 6 matching bases. V lost 5 bases to trimming and J lost 6 bases, with 17 bases between them. Germline-derived CDR1 and CDR2 are SGHVS and FNYEAQ. The CDR3 spans 15 residues. The CDR3 nucleotides read TGTGCCAGCAGCCCCCTATCAGGGGCCGGTCAGCCCCAGCATTTT. Its translation: CASSPLSGAGQPQHF.

There are many counts of this clonotype. The V gene is TRBV7-8, the J gene TRBJ1-5, with D hard to call. This CDR3 comprises 14 residues. V dropped 5 bases and J dropped 0 bases, with 8 bases sitting between them. Germline V gene sequence: CDR1 SGHVS, CDR2 FQNEAQ. The chain's CDR3 is CASSTTLSNQPQHF. CDR3 in DNA: TGTGCCAGCAGCACAACACTTAGCAATCAGCCCCAGCATTTT.

This clonotype has a handful of counts. The chain carries TRBV4-2 and TRBJ2-5, with D possibly being TRBD2 (6 bases). Germline V gene sequence: CDR1 LGHNA, CDR2 YNFKEQ. The CDR3 has 14 residues. Trimming cost V 4 bases and J 5 bases, with 14 bases left between them. Here the CDR3 reads CASSPGLSVETQYF. CDR3 nucleotide sequence: TGTGCCAGCAGCCCGGGACTCTCTGTGGAGACCCAGTACTTC.

This chain uses TRBV2 with TRBJ2-2, with 7 bases fitting TRBD1. Germline CDR1 reads SNHLY; CDR2 reads FYNNEI. The CDR3 loop spans 15 amino acids. The V segment lost 2 bases and the J segment 3 bases; nucleotides outside the gene matches: 3. The CDR3 reads CASSENRGYTGELFF. In nucleotides, the CDR3 is TGTGCCAGCAGTGAAAACAGGGGCTACACCGGGGAGCTGTTTTTT.

V and J are TRBV5-5 and TRBJ1-1; D not certain. Germline V gene data show CDR1 as SGHKS and CDR2 as YYEKEE (reference sequence). V shed 3 bases and J shed 4 bases, with 10 bases lying between them. This CDR3 spans 13 amino acids. The CDR3 bases are TGTGCCAGCAGCTCCCCGGGGTCCACTGAAGCTTTCTTT. This encodes CASSSPGSTEAFF. The complete variable domain, with remaining parts taken from reference TRBV5-5 and TRBJ1-1, reads DAGVTQSPTHLIKTRGQQVTLRCSPISGHKSVSWYQQVLGQGPQFIFQYYEKEERGRGNFPDRFSARQFPNYSSELNVNALLLGDSALYLCASSSPGSTEAFFGQGTRLTVV.